The sequence of this T cell receptor beta chain was determined in a study of cytomegalovirus exposure and HLA in healthy donors. Study details: Genotyping of 400 or so donors showed that over 65% belonged to the Caucasian-associated ancestry cluster.

Study-level results: A list of roughly 180 TCR beta chains associated with cytomegalovirus was given. Earlier analysis looked at TCR beta V segments, and most were productive about 87% or about 30% of the time.

Details on this clone: Antigen specificity is unknown.

Though nominally healthy at sampling, donors likely had unrecorded immune exposures. The PCR made use of 60 Vbeta and 13 Jbeta primers. This table comes from immunoSEQ multiplex PCR, and its TCRdb copy is limited to in-frame clones, with some not included. The table shows approximately 110,000 clones, with over 65% occurring only once. The CDR3 totals 18 residues. V lost 2 bases and J lost 0; bases outside the gene matches: 10. Germline V lookup: CDR1 MDHEN, CDR2 SYDVKM. The chain joins TRBV28 to TRBJ1-3, with 7 bases fitting TRBD1. The source material was PBMCs. This sequence was found in a man between 40 and 49 years old in good health and CMV-seropositive. Here the CDR3 DNA reads TGTGCCAGCAGTTTACCTACGACAGGGACCCACTCTGGAAACACCATATATTTT. It yields the protein CASSLPTTGTHSGNTIYF.